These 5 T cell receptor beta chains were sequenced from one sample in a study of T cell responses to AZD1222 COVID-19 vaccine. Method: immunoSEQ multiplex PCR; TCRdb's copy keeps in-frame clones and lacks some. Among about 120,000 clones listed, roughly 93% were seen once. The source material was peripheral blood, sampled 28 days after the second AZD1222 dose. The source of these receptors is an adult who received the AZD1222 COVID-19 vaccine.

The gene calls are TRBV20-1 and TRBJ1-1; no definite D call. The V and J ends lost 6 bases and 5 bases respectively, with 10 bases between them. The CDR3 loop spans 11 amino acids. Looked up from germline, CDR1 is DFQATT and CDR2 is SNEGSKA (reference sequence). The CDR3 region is CSANNWTEAFF. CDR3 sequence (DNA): TGCAGTGCCAATAATTGGACTGAAGCTTTCTTT.

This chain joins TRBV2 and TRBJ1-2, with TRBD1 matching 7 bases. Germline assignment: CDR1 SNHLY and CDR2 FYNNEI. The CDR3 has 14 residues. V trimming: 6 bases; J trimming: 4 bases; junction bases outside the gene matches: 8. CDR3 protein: CASRPGQSSYGYTF. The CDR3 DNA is TGTGCCAGCAGACCGGGACAGTCGAGCTATGGCTACACCTTC.

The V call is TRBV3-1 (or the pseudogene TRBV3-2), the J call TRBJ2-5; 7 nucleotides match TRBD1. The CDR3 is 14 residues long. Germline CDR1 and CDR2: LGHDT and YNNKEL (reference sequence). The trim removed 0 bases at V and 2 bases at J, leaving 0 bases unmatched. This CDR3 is CASSQDRGQETQYF. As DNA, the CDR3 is TGTGCCAGCAGCCAAGACAGGGGGCAAGAGACCCAGTACTTC.

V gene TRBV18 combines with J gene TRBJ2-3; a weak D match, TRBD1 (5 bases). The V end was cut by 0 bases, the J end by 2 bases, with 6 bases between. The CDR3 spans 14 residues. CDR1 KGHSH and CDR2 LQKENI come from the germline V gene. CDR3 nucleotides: TGTGCCAGCTCACCACCGACAGTCACAGATACGCAGTATTTT. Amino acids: CASSPPTVTDTQYF.

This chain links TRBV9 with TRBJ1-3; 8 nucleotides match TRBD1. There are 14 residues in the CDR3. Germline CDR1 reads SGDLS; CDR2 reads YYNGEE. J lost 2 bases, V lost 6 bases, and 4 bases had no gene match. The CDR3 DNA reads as TGTGCCAGCAACAACAGGGGGACTGGAAACACCATATATTTT. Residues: CASNNRGTGNTIYF.